This entry lists 25 T cell receptor beta chains sequenced from one sample in a study of T cells in Graves' hyperthyroidism and ophthalmopathy. RNA transcripts yielded amplified TCR beta CDR3 regions. Researchers ran a first-round RT-PCR on the TCR CDR3 using the HTBI primer set. TCRdb reprocessed the multiplex PCR reads via MiXCR and lists one record per CDR3 protein. Here the sample spans under 300,000 distinct CDR3 sequences, 20% to 25% being singletons. Sequencing was done on a sample of blood. All receptors derive from a man aged 40-55 years with Graves' hyperthyroidism that later progressed to Graves' ophthalmopathy.

This clonotype was picked up many times. J is TRBJ2-2 and V is TRBV28; the D call may be TRBD1 or TRBD2 (5 bases each). The V gene's germline CDR1 is MDHEN and CDR2 SYDVKM. This CDR3 region has 16 residues. Trimming left V 1 base short and J 0 bases short, with 9 bases between. CDR3: CASSLLGDANTGELFF. The CDR3 DNA follows: TGTGCCAGCAGTTTATTAGGGGACGCGAACACCGGGGAGCTGTTTTTT.

The CDR3 bases are TGTGCCAGCAGCCCCCCCCTTTACGGGGAGCTGTTTTTT. Its protein is CASSPPLYGELFF. The chain carries TRBV7-2 and TRBJ2-2; D remains ambiguous. The V and J ends lost 5 bases and 7 bases respectively, with 11 bases between them. CDR3 length: 13 amino acids. Germline-derived CDR1 and CDR2 are SGHTA and FQGNSA.

This clonotype appeared many times. CDR3 in amino acids: CASSADRPGFQSYTF. DNA for the CDR3: TGTGCCAGTAGTGCGGACAGGCCGGGGTTTCAAAGCTACACCTTC. The chain joins TRBV19 to TRBJ1-2, with 7 bases lining up with TRBD1. J was trimmed by 9 bases and V by 5 bases; bases with no gene match: 15. This CDR3 spans 15 amino acids. Germline CDR1 and CDR2: LNHDA and SQIVND (reference sequence).

The CDR3 here is CASSLDGMYEQYF. The CDR3 nucleotides are TGTGCCAGCAGCTTGGATGGGATGTACGAGCAGTACTTC. V usage is TRBV6-1 and J usage is TRBJ2-7; D uncertain. Trimming left V 6 bases short and J 4 bases short, with 13 bases between. Germline lookup yields CDR1 MNHNS and CDR2 SASEGT. The CDR3 extends over 13 amino acids.

This clonotype occurred many times. The CDR3 DNA is TGTGCCAGCAGTGAGGGTGGGGAGCTGTTTTTT. Residues: CASSEGGELFF. The chain combines TRBV2 with TRBJ2-2; D is unclear. This CDR3 spans 11 amino acids. CDR1 and CDR2 from the germline V gene are SNHLY and FYNNEI. The V end was cut by 3 bases, the J end by 8 bases, with 4 bases between. Drawing the rest from reference TRBV2 and TRBJ2-2, the complete variable domain is EPEVTQTPSHQVTQMGQEVILRCVPISNHLYFYWYRQILGQKVEFLVSFYNNEISEKSEIFDDQFSVERPDGSNFTLKIRSTKLEDSAMYFCASSEGGELFFGEGSRLTVL.

This clonotype was recorded many times. The chain has TRBV6-2 or TRBV6-3 and TRBJ2-5; 9 positions match TRBD2. This CDR3 comprises 14 residues. V shed 6 bases and J 4 bases; nucleotides not matched to a gene: 6. Per germline, CDR1 MNHEY and CDR2 SVGEGT. The DNA of the CDR3 is TGTGCCAGCAGGGCCGCACTAGCGGGAGAGACCCAGTACTTC. Its translation is CASRAALAGETQYF.

The chain carries TRBV6-1 and TRBJ1-5; TRBD1 might be the D (6 bases). Germline values: CDR1 MNHNS, CDR2 SASEGT. Trimming took off 4 bases at V and 6 bases at J, with 22 bases between the two ends. This CDR3 contains 17 residues. CDR3 nucleotide sequence: TGTGCCAGCAGTGTGGCACAGGGTGTGGGGGTCCCTCAGCCCCAGCATTTT. Protein product: CASSVAQGVGVPQPQHF.

This clonotype has a count of ten or more. CDR3 in amino acids: CASTPLVGQGPHEQYF. The CDR3 DNA reads as TGTGCCAGCACCCCCTTAGTGGGACAGGGGCCTCACGAGCAGTACTTC. The chain joins TRBV7-2 to TRBJ2-7, with TRBD1 identical over 10 bases. Germline V gene lookup returns CDR1 SGHTA and CDR2 FQGNSA. V gave up 7 bases and J gave up 5 bases; unmatched junction bases: 14. CDR3 length equals 16 residues. Supplemented by reference TRBV7-2 and TRBJ2-7, the full variable domain reads GAGVSQSPSNKVTEKGKDVELRCDPISGHTALYWYRQSLGQGLEFLIYFQGNSAPDKSGLPSDRFSAERTGGSVSTLTIQRTQQEDSAVYLCASTPLVGQGPHEQYFGPGTRLTVT.

This clonotype was found many times. The V and J genes are TRBV20-1 and TRBJ1-6, with 9 bases fitting TRBD1. The CDR3 has 14 amino acids. The germline V gene encodes CDR1 DFQATT and CDR2 SNEGSKA (reference sequence). V lost 2 bases to trimming and J lost 9 bases; unmatched junction nucleotides: 5. CDR3 coding DNA: TGCAGTGCTAGATCCGGGACAGGGTTTTCACCCCTCCACTTT. This encodes CSARSGTGFSPLHF.

This clonotype showed up many times. CDR3 nucleotides: TGTGCCAGCAGAAAAGGGGAAACGTTGAACACTGAAGCTTTCTTT. The encoded protein is CASRKGETLNTEAFF. This chain connects TRBV27 to TRBJ1-1; perhaps TRBD1 as D (5 bases). Germline values: CDR1 MNHEY, CDR2 SMNVEV (reference sequence). The CDR3 covers 15 residues. With 6 bases removed from V and 0 bases from J, the gap between germline ends came to 14 bases.

This clonotype has only a few counts. V and J are TRBV20-1 and TRBJ1-1; perhaps TRBD1 as D (5 bases). The germline V and J ends were trimmed by 4 bases and 10 bases, with 28 bases remaining between them. This CDR3 comprises 16 residues. CDR1 and CDR2 (germline): DFQATT, SNEGSKA (reference sequence). CDR3: CSAISQQWGGGSGAFF. The DNA of the CDR3 is TGCAGTGCTATCTCCCAACAGTGGGGGGGTGGTAGTGGAGCTTTCTTT.

This clonotype was counted ten times or more. The chain links TRBV28 to TRBJ1-1, with D possibly matching TRBD1 (6 bases). The germline V and J ends were trimmed by 7 bases and 3 bases, with 15 bases remaining between them. Germline V gene data show CDR1 as MDHEN and CDR2 as SYDVKM. CDR3 length: 14 amino acids. CDR3 protein: CASTRGRGDTEAFF. CDR3 DNA sequence: TGTGCCAGCACCCGGGGCAGGGGTGACACTGAAGCTTTCTTT.

This chain uses TRBV6-5 with TRBJ2-5; 7 bases fit TRBD1. This CDR3 is 15 amino acids long. V lost 2 bases, J lost 3 bases, and 6 bases stayed unmatched. Germline V gives CDR1 MNHEY, CDR2 SVGAGI. The CDR3 sequence is CASSYTGTAKETQYF. The CDR3 region has the DNA TGTGCCAGCAGTTACACCGGGACAGCGAAAGAGACCCAGTACTTC.

This clonotype occurred a few times. The rearrangement uses TRBV28 and TRBJ1-1; 8 bases match TRBD1. Per the germline V gene, CDR1 is MDHEN and CDR2 is SYDVKM. CDR3 length: 14 residues. Losses at the gene ends were 6 bases for V and 4 bases for J; bases not matched to a gene: 7. The CDR3 DNA follows: TGTGCCAGCAGGGAGACAGGGGAAGGCACTGAAGCTTTCTTT. Amino acid sequence: CASRETGEGTEAFF.

This sequence joins TRBV12-3 or TRBV12-4 and TRBJ2-2, with D perhaps TRBD1 or TRBD2 (5 bases each). This CDR3 has 14 amino acids. Trimming took off 5 bases at V and 7 bases at J, with 14 bases between the two ends. CDR3 residues: CASSRTTGHGELFF. CDR3 DNA: TGTGCCAGCAGTCGAACGACGGGGCACGGGGAGCTGTTTTTT.

The V call is TRBV27, the J call TRBJ2-7, with D tentatively TRBD1 (5 bases). There are 13 residues in the CDR3. V shed 0 bases and J shed 7 bases, with 10 bases lying between them. The germline V gene encodes CDR1 MNHEY and CDR2 SMNVEV (reference sequence). CDR3 residues: CASSLSTAGEQYF. CDR3 nucleotide sequence: TGTGCCAGCAGTTTATCGACAGCAGGGGAGCAGTACTTC.

This clonotype was seen many times. A much larger clone differs from this one at a single base, so this may be a read error. This chain connects TRBV20-1 to TRBJ1-2; D gene unclear. There are 12 residues in the CDR3. Looked up from germline, CDR1 is DFQATT and CDR2 is SNEGSKA (reference sequence). V was clipped by 7 bases and J by 3 bases, with 12 bases between them. CDR3 sequence (DNA): TGCAGTGGTGGTGGAGCTGACTATGGCTACACCTTC. As protein: CSGGGADYGYTF.

CDR3 amino acids: CASRKTENTEAFF. The CDR3 DNA sequence: TGTGCCAGCCGAAAGACAGAGAACACTGAAGCTTTCTTT. V usage is TRBV12-3 or TRBV12-4 and J usage is TRBJ1-1, with D possibly being TRBD1 (5 bases). This CDR3 is 13 amino acids long. Trimming took 8 bases from V and 1 from J, leaving 11 bases between them.

In this sample, this clonotype turned up many times. This rearrangement joins TRBV3-1 to TRBJ1-1; a possible D gene is TRBD1 (6 bases). This CDR3 is 11 amino acids long. V was trimmed by 4 bases and J by 8 bases, leaving 8 bases between them. Germline V gene sequence: CDR1 LGHDT, CDR2 YNNKEL (reference sequence). The CDR3 reads CASSRGQEAFF. The CDR3 DNA sequence: TGTGCCAGCAGCCGAGGACAGGAAGCTTTCTTT.

This clonotype showed up many times. The rearrangement links TRBV7-6 to TRBJ1-3; D remains unclear. Germline CDR1 is SGHVS and CDR2 is FNYEAQ. The ends were cut back, 5 bases at V and 4 bases at J, with 6 bases in the middle. This CDR3 region has 12 residues. CDR3 sequence: CASSEAGNTIYF. CDR3 in DNA: TGTGCCAGCAGCGAAGCGGGAAACACCATATATTTT.

This clonotype came up many times. V and J are TRBV6-1 and TRBJ1-5; 8 nucleotides agree with TRBD1. With V trimmed by 6 bases and J by 6 bases, 4 bases remained unmatched. Germline V gene lookup returns CDR1 MNHNS and CDR2 SASEGT. The CDR3 has 13 residues. CDR3 residues: CASSPGGGQPQHF. DNA of the CDR3: TGTGCCAGCAGCCCAGGGGGCGGTCAGCCCCAGCATTTT.

This clonotype was seen ten or more times. The chain carries TRBV12-3 or TRBV12-4 and TRBJ2-5; a weak D match, TRBD2 (5 bases). Trimming took off 6 bases at V and 5 bases at J, with 13 bases between the two ends. This CDR3 has 13 residues. DNA for the CDR3: TGTGCCAGCAGCCCAACTAGTCTGGAGACCCAGTACTTC. Encoded protein: CASSPTSLETQYF.

The chain combines TRBV20-1 with TRBJ2-3; TRBD1 aligns across 7 bases. Trimming cost V 3 bases and J 6 bases; bases outside gene matches: 6. From germline, CDR1 is DFQATT and CDR2 SNEGSKA (reference sequence). CDR3 size: 13 residues. The CDR3 spells CSASKGALDTQYF. CDR3 in DNA: TGCAGTGCTAGTAAGGGGGCACTTGATACGCAGTATTTT.

V is TRBV7-2 and J is TRBJ1-2; TRBD1 matches 10 bases. In germline, CDR1 is SGHTA, CDR2 FQGNSA. V gave up 0 bases and J gave up 2 bases; unmatched junction bases: 3. The CDR3 is 16 residues long. The CDR3 here is CASSLAWDRGNYGYTF. CDR3 in DNA: TGTGCCAGCAGCTTAGCGTGGGACAGGGGAAACTATGGCTACACCTTC.

This clonotype occurred many times. The chain uses TRBV2 and TRBJ2-2; 9 bases map to TRBD1. Germline trimming cut 6 bases from V and 1 base from J; bases unmatched to any gene: 6. CDR3 size: 16 residues. The V gene's germline CDR1 is SNHLY and CDR2 FYNNEI. CDR3 bases: TGTGCCAGCAGAGGGACAGGGTGGGGGAACACCGGGGAGCTGTTTTTT. The encoded protein is CASRGTGWGNTGELFF.